Reported below is one T cell receptor beta chain. Blood CD8+ and CD4+ T cells underwent high-throughput TCR beta sequencing. The sample belongs to a study of CD8 T cells in Susac syndrome. Study context: Blood was drawn from Susac syndrome patients while they were therapy-naive, on corticosteroids, or on intravenous immunoglobulin alone.

CDR1 and CDR2 (germline): MNHEY, SVGAGI. Trimming took off 3 bases at V and 6 bases at J, with 11 bases between the two ends. The CDR3 is 13 amino acids. Random-hexamer reverse transcription was applied to about 0.45 to 1 ug RNA. TCR beta CDR3 was amplified by immunoSEQ multiplex PCR. This amplification extended across 54 Vbeta and 13 Jbeta segments. Using its own MiXCR run on the immunoSEQ multiplex PCR reads, TCRdb lists one record per CDR3 protein. The profile shows more than 150,000 distinct CDR3 sequences, more than 85% of them singletons. The V and J genes are TRBV6-5 and TRBJ1-1; D not resolved. The sequence derives from a human donor with Susac syndrome. The sequenced material came from CD8+ T cells from PBMCs. In nucleotides, the CDR3 is TGTGCCAGCAGTTATGGGGTTAGGGCTGAAGCTTTCTTT. The encoded protein is CASSYGVRAEAFF.